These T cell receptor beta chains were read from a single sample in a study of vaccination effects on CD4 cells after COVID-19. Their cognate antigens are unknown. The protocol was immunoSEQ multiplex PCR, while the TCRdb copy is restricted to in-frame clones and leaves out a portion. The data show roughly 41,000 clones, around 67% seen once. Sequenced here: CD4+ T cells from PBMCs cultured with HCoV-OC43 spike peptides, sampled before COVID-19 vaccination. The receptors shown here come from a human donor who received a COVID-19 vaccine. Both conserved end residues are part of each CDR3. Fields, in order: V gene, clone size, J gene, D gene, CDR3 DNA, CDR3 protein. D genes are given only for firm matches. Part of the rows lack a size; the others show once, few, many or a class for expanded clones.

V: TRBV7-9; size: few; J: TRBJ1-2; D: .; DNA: TGTGCCAGCAGCGCGTCCGGGAGAGGGTATGGCTACACCTTC; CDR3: CASSASGRGYGYTF
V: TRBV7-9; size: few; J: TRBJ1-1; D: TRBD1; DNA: TGTGCCAGCACCCTGACAGGGGGGGACACTGAAGCTTTCTTT; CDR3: CASTLTGGDTEAFF
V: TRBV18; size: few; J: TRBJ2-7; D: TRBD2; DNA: TGTGCCAGTACTAGCGGGGGGGCCGGTTCCTACGAGCAGTACTTC; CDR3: CASTSGGAGSYEQYF
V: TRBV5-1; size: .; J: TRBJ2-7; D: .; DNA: TGCGCCAGCAGCTCTCGGACCGGGCCCGGTCCAGCTGAGCAGTACTTC; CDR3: CASSSRTGPGPAEQYF
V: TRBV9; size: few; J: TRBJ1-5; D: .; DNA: TGTGCCAGCAGCGTCCTAGGGGGGGATCAGCCCCAGCATTTT; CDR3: CASSVLGGDQPQHF
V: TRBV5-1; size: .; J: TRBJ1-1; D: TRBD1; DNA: TGCGCCAGCAGCTCAGGGGGCACTGAAGCTTTCTTT; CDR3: CASSSGGTEAFF
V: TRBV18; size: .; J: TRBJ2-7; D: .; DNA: TGTGCCAGCTCACCTTATGAGGGAATCGAGCAGTACTTC; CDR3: CASSPYEGIEQYF
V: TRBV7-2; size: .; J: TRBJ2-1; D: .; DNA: TGTGCCAGCAGCTTCCCCCGCCAGGGACCCTCGTCGGGGGTCTATGAGCAGTTCTTC; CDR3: CASSFPRQGPSSGVYEQFF
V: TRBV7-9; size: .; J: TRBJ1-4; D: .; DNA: TGTGCCAGCAGCTTGAGGGCCGGTGAAAAACTGTTTTTT; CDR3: CASSLRAGEKLFF
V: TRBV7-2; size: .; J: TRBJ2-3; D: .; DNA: TGTGCCAGCAGCTTACTGGGCAGGGACCCCACAGATACGCAGTATTTT; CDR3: CASSLLGRDPTDTQYF
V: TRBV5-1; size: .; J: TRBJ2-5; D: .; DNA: TGCGCCAGCAGCCCGACTTTAGGGCAGGAGACCCAGTACTTC; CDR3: CASSPTLGQETQYF
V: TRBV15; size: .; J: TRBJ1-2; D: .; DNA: TGTGCCACCAGCAGGGGGGGACCGAGCCTTAACTATGGCTACACCTTC; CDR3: CATSRGGPSLNYGYTF
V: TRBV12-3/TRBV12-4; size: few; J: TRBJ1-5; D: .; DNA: TGTGCCAGCAGTTTGAGGCAGAATCAGCCCCAGCATTTT; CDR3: CASSLRQNQPQHF
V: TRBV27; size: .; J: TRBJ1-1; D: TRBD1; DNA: TGTGCCAGCAGTGACAGGGGGTCCACTGAAGCTTTCTTT; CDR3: CASSDRGSTEAFF
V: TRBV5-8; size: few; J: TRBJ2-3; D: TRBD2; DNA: TGTGCCAGCAGCACCGGGACTAGCGGGGGAGTAGATACGCAGTATTTT; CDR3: CASSTGTSGGVDTQYF
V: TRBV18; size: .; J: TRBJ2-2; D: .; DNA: TGTGCCAGCTCACCCTCTGGGACGGCGAACACCGGGGAGCTGTTTTTT; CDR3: CASSPSGTANTGELFF
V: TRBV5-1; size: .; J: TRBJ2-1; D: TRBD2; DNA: TGCGCCAGCGGAAACGGACTAGCGGGAGTCGGTGAGCAGTTCTTC; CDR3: CASGNGLAGVGEQFF
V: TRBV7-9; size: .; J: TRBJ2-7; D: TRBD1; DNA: TGTGCCAGCAGCTTAGGGACAGGGGGGCAGACCTACGAGCAGTACTTC; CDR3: CASSLGTGGQTYEQYF
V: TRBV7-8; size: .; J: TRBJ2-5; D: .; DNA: TGTGCCAGCAGCTTATGGACCGGACAGCAAGAGACCCAGTACTTC; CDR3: CASSLWTGQQETQYF
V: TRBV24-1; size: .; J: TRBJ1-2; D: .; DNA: TGTGCCACCAGTGGGGGGCCCGGCTATGGCTACACCTTC; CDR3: CATSGGPGYGYTF
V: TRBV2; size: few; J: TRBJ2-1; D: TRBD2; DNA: TGTGCCAGCCTTCGAAGGTCTAGCGGCTACAATGAGCAGTTCTTC; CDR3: CASLRRSSGYNEQFF
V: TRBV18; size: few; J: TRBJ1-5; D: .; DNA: TGTGCCAGCTCACCACCGAGCGCCGGAAGGCACGATCAGCCCCAGCATTTT; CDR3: CASSPPSAGRHDQPQHF
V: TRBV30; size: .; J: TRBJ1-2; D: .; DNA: TGTGCCTGGAAATGGGACGGCCTTTCCGAGGGAGGCTACACCTTC; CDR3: CAWKWDGLSEGGYTF
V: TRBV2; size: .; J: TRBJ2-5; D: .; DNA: TGTGCCAGCAGTGAAGGGCCCAGCCTGGAGACCCAGTACTTC; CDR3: CASSEGPSLETQYF
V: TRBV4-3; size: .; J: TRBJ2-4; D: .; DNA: TGCGCCAGCAGCCAAGCCCAATCTCCCCCCTCGACAGCCAAAAACATTCAGTACTTC; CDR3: CASSQAQSPPSTAKNIQYF
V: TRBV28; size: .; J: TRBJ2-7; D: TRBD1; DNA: TGTGCCAGCAGGCCTGGACAGGTCGAATACGAGCAGTACTTC; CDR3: CASRPGQVEYEQYF
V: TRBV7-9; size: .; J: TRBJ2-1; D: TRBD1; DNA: TGTGCCAGCAGTTCCGGGACAGGGACCTCTCGTGAGCAGTTCTTC; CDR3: CASSSGTGTSREQFF
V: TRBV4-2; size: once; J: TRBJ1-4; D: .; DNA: TGTGCCAGCAGCCAAGATAGAGAGAGTAATGAAAAACTGTTTTTT; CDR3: CASSQDRESNEKLFF
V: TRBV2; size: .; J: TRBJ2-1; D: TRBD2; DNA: TGTGCCAGCAGTGAAAATAGCGGGAGGACCCTCTTCTACAATGAGCAGTTCTTC; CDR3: CASSENSGRTLFYNEQFF
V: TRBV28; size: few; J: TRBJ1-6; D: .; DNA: TGTGCCAGCAGTTTCCACCTCCGGGGGAAGAATAATTCACCCCTCCACTTT; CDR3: CASSFHLRGKNNSPLHF
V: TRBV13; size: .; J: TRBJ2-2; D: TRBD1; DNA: TGTGCCAGCAGTTCCGAATACAGGGGGTCCCTCACCGGGGAGCTGTTTTTT; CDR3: CASSSEYRGSLTGELFF
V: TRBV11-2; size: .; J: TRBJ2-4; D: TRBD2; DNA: TGTGCCAGCAGCCCGCCGGGAGGCGGCATTCAGTACTTC; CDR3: CASSPPGGGIQYF
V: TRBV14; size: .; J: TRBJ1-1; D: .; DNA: TGTGCCAGCAGCCGCGGGTCCGGGACAATTGTGAACACTGAAGCTTTCTTT; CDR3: CASSRGSGTIVNTEAFF
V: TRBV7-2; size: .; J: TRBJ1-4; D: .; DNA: TGTGCCAGCAGCGCCCTGGGGACTTGGGGTGAAAAACTGTTTTTT; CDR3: CASSALGTWGEKLFF
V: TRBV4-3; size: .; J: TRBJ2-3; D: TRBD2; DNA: TGCGCCAGCAGCCAAATAGCGGGGGAAACAGATACGCAGTATTTT; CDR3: CASSQIAGETDTQYF
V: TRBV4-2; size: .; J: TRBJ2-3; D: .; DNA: TGTGCCAGCAGCCAAGATCATGACACGCAGTATTTT; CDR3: CASSQDHDTQYF
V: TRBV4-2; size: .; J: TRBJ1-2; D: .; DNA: TGTGCCAGCAGCCAAGATCTCCACTCGACTACTTATGGCTACACCTTC; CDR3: CASSQDLHSTTYGYTF
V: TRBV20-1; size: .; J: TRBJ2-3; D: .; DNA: TGCAGTGGTGGGCTCACAGATACGCAGTATTTT; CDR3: CSGGLTDTQYF
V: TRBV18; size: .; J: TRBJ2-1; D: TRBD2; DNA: TGTGCCAGCTCACCACCGAGACTAGCGGGGGTGAATGAGCAGTTCTTC; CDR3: CASSPPRLAGVNEQFF
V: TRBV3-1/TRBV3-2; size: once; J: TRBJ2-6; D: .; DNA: TGTGCCAGCAGCCAAGGGGGCGGATTTGGGGCCAACGTCCTGACTTTC; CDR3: CASSQGGGFGANVLTF
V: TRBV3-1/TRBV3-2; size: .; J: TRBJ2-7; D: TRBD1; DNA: TGTGCCAGCACCTACCGGGACAGGGGTGACTACGAGCAGTACTTC; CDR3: CASTYRDRGDYEQYF
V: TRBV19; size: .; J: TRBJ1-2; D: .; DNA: TGTGCCAGTAGTAGCACCGGGACGCCCTTCGGAGGCTACACCTTC; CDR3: CASSSTGTPFGGYTF
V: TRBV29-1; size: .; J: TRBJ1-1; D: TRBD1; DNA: TGCAGCGTCCAGGACAGGGAAGCTTTCTTT; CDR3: CSVQDREAFF
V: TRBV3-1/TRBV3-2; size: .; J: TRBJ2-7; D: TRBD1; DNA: TGTGCCAGCAGCCACCGCGGGACAGGGGGTTCCGAGCAGTACTTC; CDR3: CASSHRGTGGSEQYF
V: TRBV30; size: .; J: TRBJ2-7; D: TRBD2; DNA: TGTGCCTGGGGGTTGGCGGGGGGATCCTACGAGCAGTACTTC; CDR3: CAWGLAGGSYEQYF
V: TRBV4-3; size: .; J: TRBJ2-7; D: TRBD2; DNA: TGCGCCAGCAGCCAAGATTACGGGGGGAGTTCATACGAGCAGTACTTC; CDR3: CASSQDYGGSSYEQYF
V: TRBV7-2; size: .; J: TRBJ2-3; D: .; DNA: TGTGCCAGCAACACGGGACTGACCTTTAGCACAGATACGCAGTATTTT; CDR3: CASNTGLTFSTDTQYF
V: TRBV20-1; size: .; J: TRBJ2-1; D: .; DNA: TGCAGTACCGAGAGGGAGCAGTTCTTC; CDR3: CSTEREQFF
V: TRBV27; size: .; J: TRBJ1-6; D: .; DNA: TGTGCCAGCAGTTTCAGGGAGACGTACTCACCCCTCCACTTT; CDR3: CASSFRETYSPLHF
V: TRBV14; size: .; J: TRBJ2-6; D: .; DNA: TGTGCCAGCAGCCAAGGGGCACGGGGGATCGTCCTGACTTTC; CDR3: CASSQGARGIVLTF
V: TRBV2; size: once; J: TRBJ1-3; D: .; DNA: TGTGCCAGCAGTGAGGGGGCGCGTTCTGGAAACACCATATATTTT; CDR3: CASSEGARSGNTIYF
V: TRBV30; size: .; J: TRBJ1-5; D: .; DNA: TGTGCCTGGAGTGTATCTCGGGGCAATCAGCCCCAGCATTTT; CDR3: CAWSVSRGNQPQHF
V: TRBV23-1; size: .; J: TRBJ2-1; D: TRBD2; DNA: TGCGCCAGCAGCCCTCTAGCGGGAGGTTACAATGAGCAGTTCTTC; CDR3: CASSPLAGGYNEQFF
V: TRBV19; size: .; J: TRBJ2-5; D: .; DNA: TGTGCCAGTAGTATCCCCTCGGGGACCCAGTACTTC; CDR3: CASSIPSGTQYF
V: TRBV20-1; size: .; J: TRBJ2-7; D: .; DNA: TGCAGTGCTACCAAAACCTACGAGCAGTACTTC; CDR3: CSATKTYEQYF